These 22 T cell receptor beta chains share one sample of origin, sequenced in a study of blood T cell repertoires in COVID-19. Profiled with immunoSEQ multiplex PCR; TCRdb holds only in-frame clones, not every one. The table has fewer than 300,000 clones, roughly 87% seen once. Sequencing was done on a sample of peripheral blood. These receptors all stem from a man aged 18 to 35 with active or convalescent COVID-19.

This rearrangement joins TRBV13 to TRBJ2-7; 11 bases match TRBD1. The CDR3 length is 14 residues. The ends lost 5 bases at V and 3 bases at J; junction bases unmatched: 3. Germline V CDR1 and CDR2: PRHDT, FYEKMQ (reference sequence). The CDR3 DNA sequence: TGTGCCAGCAGCCAGGGACAGGGGGGCTACGAGCAGTACTTC. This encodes CASSQGQGGYEQYF.

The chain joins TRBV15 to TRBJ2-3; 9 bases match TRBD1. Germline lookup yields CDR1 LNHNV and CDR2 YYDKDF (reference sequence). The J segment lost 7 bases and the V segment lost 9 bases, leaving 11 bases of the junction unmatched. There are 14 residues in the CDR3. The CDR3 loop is CATSLGQGTNTQYF. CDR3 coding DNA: TGTGCCACATCCCTCGGACAGGGGACGAATACGCAGTATTTT. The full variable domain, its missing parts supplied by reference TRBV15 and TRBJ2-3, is DAMVIQNPRYQVTQFGKPVTLSCSQTLNHNVMYWYQQKSSQAPKLLFHYYDKDFNNEADTPDNFQSRRPNTSFCFLDIRSPGLGDTAMYLCATSLGQGTNTQYFGPGTRLTVL.

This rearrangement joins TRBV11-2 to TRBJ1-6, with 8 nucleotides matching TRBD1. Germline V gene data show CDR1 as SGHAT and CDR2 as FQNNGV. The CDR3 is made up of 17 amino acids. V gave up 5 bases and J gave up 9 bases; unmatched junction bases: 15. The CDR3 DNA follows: TGTGCCAGCAGCCCACTCTCTTGGAGACAGGGGACTTCACCCCTCCACTTT. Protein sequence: CASSPLSWRQGTSPLHF. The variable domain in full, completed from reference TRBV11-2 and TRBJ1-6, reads EAGVAQSPRYKIIEKRQSVAFWCNPISGHATLYWYQQILGQGPKLLIQFQNNGVVDDSQLPKDRFSAERLKGVDSTLKIQPAKLEDSAVYLCASSPLSWRQGTSPLHFGNGTRLTVT.

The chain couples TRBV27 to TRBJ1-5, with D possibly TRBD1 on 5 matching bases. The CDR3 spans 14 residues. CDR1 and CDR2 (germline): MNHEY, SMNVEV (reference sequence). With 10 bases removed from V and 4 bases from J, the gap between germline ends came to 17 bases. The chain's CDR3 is CAIAGPGYNQPQHF. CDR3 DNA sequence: TGTGCCATTGCGGGGCCAGGGTATAATCAGCCCCAGCATTTT.

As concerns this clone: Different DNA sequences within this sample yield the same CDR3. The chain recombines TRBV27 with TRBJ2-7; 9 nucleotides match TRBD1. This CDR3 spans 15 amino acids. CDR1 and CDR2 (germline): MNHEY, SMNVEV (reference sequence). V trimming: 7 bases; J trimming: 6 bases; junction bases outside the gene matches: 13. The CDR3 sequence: CASTSQGQGSGEQYF. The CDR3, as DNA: TGTGCCAGCACCTCCCAAGGACAGGGGTCCGGCGAGCAGTACTTC.

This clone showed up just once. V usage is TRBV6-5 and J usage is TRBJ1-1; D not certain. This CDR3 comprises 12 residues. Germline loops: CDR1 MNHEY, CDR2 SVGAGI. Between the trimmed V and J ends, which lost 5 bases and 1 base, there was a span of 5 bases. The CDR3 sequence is CASSHRNTEAFF. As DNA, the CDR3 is TGTGCCAGCAGTCACAGGAACACTGAAGCTTTCTTT.

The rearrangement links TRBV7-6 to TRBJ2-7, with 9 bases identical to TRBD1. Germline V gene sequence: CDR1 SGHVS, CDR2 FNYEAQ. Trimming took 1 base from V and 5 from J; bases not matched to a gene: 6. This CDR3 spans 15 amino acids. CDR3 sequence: CASSLVPTGGHEQYF. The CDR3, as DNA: TGTGCCAGCAGCTTAGTCCCGACAGGGGGTCACGAGCAGTACTTC.

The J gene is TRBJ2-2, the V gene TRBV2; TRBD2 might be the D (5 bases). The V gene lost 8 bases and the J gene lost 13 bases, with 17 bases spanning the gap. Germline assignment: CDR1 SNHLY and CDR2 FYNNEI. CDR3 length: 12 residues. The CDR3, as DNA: TGTGCCAGCTCTGCCCCGGGAAGTTGGCTGTTTTTT. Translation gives CASSAPGSWLFF.

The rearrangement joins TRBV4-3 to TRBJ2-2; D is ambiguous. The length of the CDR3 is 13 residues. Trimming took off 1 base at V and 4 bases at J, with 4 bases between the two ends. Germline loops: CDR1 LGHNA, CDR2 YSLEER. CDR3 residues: CASSQGGTGELFF. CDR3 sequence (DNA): TGCGCCAGCAGCCAAGGAGGCACCGGGGAGCTGTTTTTT.

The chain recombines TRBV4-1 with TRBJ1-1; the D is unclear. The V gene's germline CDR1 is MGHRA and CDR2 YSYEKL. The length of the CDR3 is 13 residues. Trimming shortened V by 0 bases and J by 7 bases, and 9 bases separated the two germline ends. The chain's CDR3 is CASSQDRQDEAFF. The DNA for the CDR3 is TGCGCCAGCAGCCAAGATCGCCAGGATGAAGCTTTCTTT.

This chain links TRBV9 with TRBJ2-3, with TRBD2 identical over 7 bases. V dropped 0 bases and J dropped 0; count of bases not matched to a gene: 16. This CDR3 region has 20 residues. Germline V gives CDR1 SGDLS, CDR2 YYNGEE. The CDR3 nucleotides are TGTGCCAGCAGCGTAGCGGGCGGGGGACCTATATTATGGAGCACAGATACGCAGTATTTT. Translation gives CASSVAGGGPILWSTDTQYF.

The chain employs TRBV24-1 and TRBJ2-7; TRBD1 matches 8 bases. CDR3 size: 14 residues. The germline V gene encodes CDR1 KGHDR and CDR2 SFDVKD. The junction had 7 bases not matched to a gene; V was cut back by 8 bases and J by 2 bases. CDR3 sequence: CATTAGTGTYEQYF. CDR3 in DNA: TGTGCCACCACCGCCGGGACAGGCACCTACGAGCAGTACTTC.

The CDR3 loop is CASSIQGAHYEQYF. As DNA, the CDR3 is TGTGCCAGCAGTATCCAGGGGGCTCATTACGAGCAGTACTTC. The rearrangement uses TRBV6-5 and TRBJ2-7; 8 bases agree with TRBD1. V dropped 5 bases and J dropped 4; count of bases not matched to a gene: 7. The length of the CDR3 is 14 residues. The germline V gene has CDR1 MNHEY and CDR2 SVGAGI.

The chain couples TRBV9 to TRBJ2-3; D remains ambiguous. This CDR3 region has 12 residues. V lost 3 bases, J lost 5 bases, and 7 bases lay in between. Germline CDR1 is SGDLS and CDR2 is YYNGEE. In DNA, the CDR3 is TGTGCCAGCAGCGAAATAATAGATACGCAGTATTTT. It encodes CASSEIIDTQYF.

CDR3 sequence (DNA): TGTGCCAGTAGTTGGACAGGGGACCGTCAGCCCCAGCATTTT. Translated, it gives CASSWTGDRQPQHF. J is TRBJ1-5 and V is TRBV19; TRBD1 agrees at 9 bases. Germline CDR1 LNHDA, CDR2 SQIVND (reference sequence). The CDR3 is 14 amino acids. The V gene end was trimmed by 5 bases and the J gene end by 6 bases; junction bases not matched to a gene: 5.

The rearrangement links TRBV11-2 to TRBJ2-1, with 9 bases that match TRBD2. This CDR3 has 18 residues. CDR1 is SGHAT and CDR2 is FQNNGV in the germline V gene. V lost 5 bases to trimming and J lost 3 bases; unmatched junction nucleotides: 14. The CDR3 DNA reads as TGTGCCAGCAGCCCCTCCACCATGGGAGCGGGGGGCTACAATGAGCAGTTCTTC. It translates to CASSPSTMGAGGYNEQFF.

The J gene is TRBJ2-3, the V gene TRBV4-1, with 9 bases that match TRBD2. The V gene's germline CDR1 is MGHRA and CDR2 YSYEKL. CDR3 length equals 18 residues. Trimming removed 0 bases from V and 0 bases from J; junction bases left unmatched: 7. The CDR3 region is CASSQDRLAEISTDTQYF. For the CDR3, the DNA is TGCGCCAGCAGCCAAGATCGACTAGCGGAGATAAGCACAGATACGCAGTATTTT.

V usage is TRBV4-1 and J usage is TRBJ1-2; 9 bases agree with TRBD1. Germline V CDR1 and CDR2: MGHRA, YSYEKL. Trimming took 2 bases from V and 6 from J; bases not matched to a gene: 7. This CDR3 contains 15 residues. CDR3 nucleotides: TGCGCCAGCAGCCAAATGGGGGGACAGGGACATGGCTACACCTTC. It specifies CASSQMGGQGHGYTF.

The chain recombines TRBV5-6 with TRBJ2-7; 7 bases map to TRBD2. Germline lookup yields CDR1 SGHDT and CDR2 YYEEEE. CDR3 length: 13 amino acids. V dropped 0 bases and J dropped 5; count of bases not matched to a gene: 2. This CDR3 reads CASSLGLADEQYF. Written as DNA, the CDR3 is TGTGCCAGCAGCTTGGGACTAGCTGACGAGCAGTACTTC.

CDR3 region: CASSSQGLGGYTF. The CDR3 bases are TGTGCCAGCAGTTCACAGGGGCTGGGCGGCTACACCTTC. The gene calls are TRBV27 and TRBJ1-2, with 7 bases identical to TRBD1. The V gene end was trimmed by 4 bases and the J gene end by 8 bases; junction bases not matched to a gene: 7. The germline gives CDR1 MNHEY, CDR2 SMNVEV (reference sequence). The length of the CDR3 is 13 residues.

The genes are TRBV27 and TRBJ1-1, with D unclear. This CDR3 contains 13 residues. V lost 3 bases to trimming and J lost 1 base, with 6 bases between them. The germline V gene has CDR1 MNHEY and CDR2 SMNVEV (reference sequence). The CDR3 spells CASSFVSNTEAFF. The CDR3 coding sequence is TGTGCCAGCAGTTTTGTCTCGAACACTGAAGCTTTCTTT.

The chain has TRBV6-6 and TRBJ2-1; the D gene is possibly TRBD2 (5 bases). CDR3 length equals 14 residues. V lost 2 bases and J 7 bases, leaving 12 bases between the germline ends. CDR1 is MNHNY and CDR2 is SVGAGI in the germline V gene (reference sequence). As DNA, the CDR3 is TGTGCCAGCAGTTACCGTCCGGGGTGGAATGAGCAGTTCTTC. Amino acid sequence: CASSYRPGWNEQFF.